Detailed here is one TCR beta chain. Many counts were recorded for this clonotype. Its binding antigen is unknown. No quality values exist for individual bases; no much larger clone is one base distant. Ophthalmopathy patients had moderately to severely active disease, Clinical Activity Score of at least 3, NOSPECS grade of at least 4, and duration under 3 months. Patients with uncontrolled infections, other autoimmune diseases, pregnancy or lactation were excluded. Diagnoses were established on the basis of clinical symptoms, serum thyroxine and TRAb, thyroid ultrasound, and orbital computed tomography. PBMCs were separated from 7.5 to 10 ml of fresh peripheral blood using Ficoll-Paque density gradient centrifugation. Total RNA was extracted with Trizol reagent, and quality was checked on an Agilent 2100 Bioanalyzer. The TCR beta CDR3 regions were amplified from the RNA transcripts. The TCR CDR3 was subjected to a first round of RT-PCR using the HTBI primer set and the Qiagen OneStep RT-PCR kit. Libraries were constructed in a second round of multiplex PCR, after which size selection and purification were carried out. Paired-end sequencing of the libraries was performed with 100 bp reads on an Illumina HiSeq2000. The paper's processing steps were these. SOAPnuke was used to process the raw data, with reads discarded if the reads contained adapters or uncalled bases, had a mean Phred below 15, or lacked an exact constant-primer or identifier match. High-quality paired reads were merged using COPE v1.2.5, and each unique nucleotide sequence was defined as a clonotype. MiTCR v1.1 was used to align the clonotypes against IMGT TRBV, TRBD and TRBJ reference segments. Only V-J combinations with frequency above 0.0001, covering roughly 99% of repertoires, were analysed. The TCS score was defined as the ratio of F50 (clonal expansion) to E x V (chaos), calculated using BLOSUM62-based TCRdist between CDR3 peptides within each V-J. Welch's t-statistics and random forest reduced fewer than 600 V-J features to 13, which were used in a naive Bayes classifier (R e1071). TCRdb passed the public sequencing reads through fastp at Q25 and MiXCR, retaining productive beta sequences. Identical CDR3 protein sequences are pooled into one entry, listed with their most common genes and DNA. The authors' filters were not applied to this entry. Present in this sample are 310,000 or so distinct CDR3 sequences, 15% to 20% of which were seen just once. Clones ranked in the top ten supply about 51% of the sample.

The data were taken from a study of T cells in Graves' hyperthyroidism and ophthalmopathy (dated by TCRdb to about 2019). About the investigation overall: Peripheral blood was sampled at the time of initial diagnosis, prior to any treatment. To identify distinguishing TCR V-J signatures, a discovery cohort of around 100 patients was used, comprising 43 with Graves' ophthalmopathy and 57 with stable Graves' hyperthyroidism. Whether ophthalmopathy could be predicted prospectively was tested in an independent validation cohort made up of approximately 19 hyperthyroidism patients plus 17 patients who later progressed to ophthalmopathy. The 100 or so discovery patients were randomly split 7:3 into training and test sets. In addition, the study compared T-cell repertoires in thyroid tissue and in blood from about 6 Graves' hyperthyroidism patients. After sampling, hyperthyroidism patients received methimazole starting at 30 mg daily, and ophthalmopathy patients received high-dose intravenous methylprednisolone. The paper reports TCR Vbeta CDR3 sequencing of some 140 peripheral blood samples: around 45 ophthalmopathy, under 85 hyperthyroidism and around 17 progressor patients. Summary of the overall study and its limitations: During validation, the model predicted progression to ophthalmopathy a median of approximately 7 months ahead of onset, with roughly 65% sensitivity and 72% to 80% specificity. A 13 V-J signature model separated ophthalmopathy from stable hyperthyroidism, with about 90% sensitivity and approximately 81% specificity in cross-validation and 80%/75% in testing. No statistical method was used to set the sample size in advance, and investigators knew the group allocation. Blood samples also contained most of the expanded thyroid clonotypes (frequency above 0.001), which suggests that blood repertoires may reflect thyroid immune responses.

The V and J ends are trimmed by 4 bases and 4 bases, leaving 4 bases between them. The CDR3 has 11 amino acids, counting the end cysteine and phenylalanine. The DNA shown is the 33-base CDR3, in frame from base 1. In the germline V gene, CDR1 corresponds to SNHLY and CDR2 to FYNNEI. The rearranged chain carries TRBV2 and TRBJ1-1, with the identity of the D gene unclear. The source material was blood. This sequence originates from a woman aged 55-69 years with Graves' ophthalmopathy. In nucleotide form, the sequence is TGTGCCAGCAGTGTCTTCACTGAAGCTTTCTTT. Translated, it reads CASSVFTEAFF. The full variable domain, completed from the reference TRBV2 and TRBJ1-1 proteins outside the CDR3, reads EPEVTQTPSHQVTQMGQEVILRCVPISNHLYFYWYRQILGQKVEFLVSFYNNEISEKSEIFDDQFSVERPDGSNFTLKIRSTKLEDSAMYFCASSVFTEAFFGQGTRLTVV.